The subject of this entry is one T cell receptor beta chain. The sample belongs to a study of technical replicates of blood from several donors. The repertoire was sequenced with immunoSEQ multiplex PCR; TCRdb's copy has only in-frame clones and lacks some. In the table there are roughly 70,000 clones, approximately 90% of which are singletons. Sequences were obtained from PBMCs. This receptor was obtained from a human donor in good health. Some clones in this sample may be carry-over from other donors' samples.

CDR3 residues: CASRDRNQPQHF. CDR3 DNA: TGTGCCAGCCGGGACAGAAATCAGCCCCAGCATTTT. The chain carries TRBV27 and TRBJ1-5, with 7 bases aligning to TRBD1. The CDR3 contains 12 residues. In germline, CDR1 is MNHEY, CDR2 SMNVEV (reference sequence). Losses at the gene ends were 8 bases for V and 4 bases for J; bases not matched to a gene: 2.